What follows is one TCR beta chain and its context. The CDR3 contains 16 residues. Trimming left V 4 bases short and J 2 bases short, with 15 bases between. The germline V gene encodes CDR1 LGHDT and CDR2 YNNKEL (reference sequence). This record belongs to a study of blood T cell repertoires in COVID-19. Study context: The United States, Italy and Spain supplied acute and convalescent COVID-19 samples. The analysed material was cDNA or gDNA that came from T cells, B-cell-depleted T cells, or PBMCs.

Source study methods: The authors estimated nucleated cell counts from reference gene primer amplification. Here immunoSEQ multiplex PCR was the method, and the copy in TCRdb shows in-frame clones only, minus some. Clonal size and the V and J genes are those of that table, whereas D and trimming came from the DNA. The sample holds around 84,000 clones, roughly 90% seen once. This chain connects TRBV3-1 (or the pseudogene TRBV3-2) to TRBJ1-3; TRBD1 is a possible D gene (6 bases). This TCR derives from a man aged 45-60 years with active COVID-19. Material for sequencing was peripheral blood. The DNA of the CDR3 is TGTGCCAGCAGCCCCAGGACAGCCCCACCTGGAAACACCATATATTTT. Its translation: CASSPRTAPPGNTIYF.